This TCR beta chain was obtained from a study of cytomegalovirus exposure and HLA in healthy donors (dated by TCRdb to 2017 to 2019). For the wider study: An earlier analysis of several hundred of the donors reported roughly 300 Gb of sequence data and around 120 million unique TCR beta sequences obtained from approximately 180 million T cells. About 280 gigabases of sequencing data and tens of millions of unique TCR sequences were included in an early release covering around 600 HLA-typed donors. Among the roughly 400 genotyped donors, approximately 77% belonged to the genetic ancestry cluster associated with self-reported Caucasian donors. The study aimed to test whether signatures of past pathogen exposure could be identified by cataloging public T cell receptors. The study profiled the T cell repertoires of 550 to 700 subjects by immunosequencing and related them to cytomegalovirus serostatus. Besides the first cohort of some 670 subjects, a separate validation cohort made up of 120 different subjects was used. The study combined high-throughput TCR immunosequencing, statistical association of individual TCRs with disease status, and machine learning to predict cytomegalovirus infection status. A later analysis re-analyzed previously published TCR beta repertoires from roughly 600 donors and added high-resolution HLA genotyping to study TCR occurrence patterns. The later analysis used no new phenotypic data to find candidate immune exposures, relying instead on TCR beta sequences and their occurrence across donors. To decide whether each TCR beta V gene segment behaved as functional or pseudogenic, an earlier analysis of approximately 590 of the donors relied on high-throughput TCR beta sequencing. Donor age, sex, ethnicity and CMV serostatus were compiled alongside the repertoire data. Genome-wide SNP genotypes for about 65% of the roughly 670 donors were used in a later genetic analysis, which treated that subset as a discovery cohort. All discovery cohort repertoires had been generated on a single sequencing platform. HLA typing included class I and class II loci at four-digit resolution. The number of typed donors differed by locus: roughly 629-630 for A, B, C, DRB1 and DQB1; some 500 for DQA1; fewer than 610 for DPA1; and 400 to 480 for DPB1. Because of strong linkage in the cohort, four or five DR-DQ haplotypes were treated as single units for association and clustering. Among under 450 genotyped donors of the cohort, an average of approximately 230,000 unique TCR beta nucleotide sequences were sequenced per donor, roughly 20% of them non-productive.

Its CDR3 holds 12 amino acids, cysteine through phenylalanine. The DNA shown is the 36-base CDR3, in frame from base 1. CDR1 SEHNR and CDR2 FQNEAQ were looked up in the germline V gene (reference sequence). Unmatched junction bases come to 4, with V trimmed by 8 bases and J by 7 bases. The cohort comprised some 730 healthy bone marrow donors. All cohort members were sampled while nominally healthy, although unrecorded immune exposures were likely present. The donor tested CMV seronegative, placing the donor among the 352 seronegative members of the cohort. A peripheral blood sample was provided by each donor, and peripheral blood mononuclear cells were used for TCR beta sequencing. The Qiagen DNeasy Blood Extraction Kit was used to extract genomic DNA from the blood cell samples. Remarks on this clone: It lacks a known antigen.

Library prep was done by the immunoSEQ multiplex PCR assay. A mixture of 60 forward primers for TCR Vbeta segments and 13 reverse primers for TCR Jbeta segments was used in the multiplex PCR. The CDR3 region of rearranged TCR beta genes was amplified from genomic DNA by a multiplex PCR assay. The amplified TCR beta libraries were sequenced on the Illumina HiSeq System as 87-base-pair reads. The study's processing was this. In a later analysis, tens of millions of unique TCR beta chains were counted across the approximately 640 repertoires, and approximately 11 million of these chains were shared by at least two donors. Raw reads were error-corrected and collapsed into unique sequences with a nearest-neighbor algorithm that merged closely related sequences to remove PCR and sequencing errors. V, D and J gene segments were assigned by aligning CDR3 sequences to IMGT reference sequences. For a sequence to be retained, a match of at least six nucleotides was required to both a V gene segment and a J gene segment. Rearrangements were classified as productive when the CDR3 lacked stop codons and remained in frame with V and J, and all other rearrangements were classified as non-productive. CDR3 was defined according to IMGT convention as the region running from the second conserved V-encoded cysteine to the conserved J-encoded phenylalanine. The earlier analysis of some 540 of the donors excluded any sequence lacking an unambiguous match to a single V gene segment. An earlier analysis of 500 to 600 of the donors classified V segments as functional when productive rearrangements were above 56.7% and as segregating when the standard deviation between donors was above 5%. A statistical classification framework was built for diagnosing cytomegalovirus status from the catalog of TCR beta chain sequences. A later analysis assigned V and J genes by comparing TCR nucleotide sequences with IMGT/GENE-DB human TR gene sequences. Using the TCRdist pipeline, a later analysis assigned CDR3 sequences along with most-parsimonious VDJ recombination scenarios. A later analysis defined each TCR beta chain by its CDR3 amino acid sequence plus V-gene family, and excluded reads lacking a unique V-gene family. A later analysis removed several hundred highly shared, low-generation-probability nucleotide sequences to deal with suspected cross-contamination and a sequencing artifact. In a later analysis, a clonal expansion index for each public chain was calculated from normalized within-repertoire ranks of inferred template counts. A later analysis computed generation probabilities with a VDJ recombination model fitted to out-of-frame rearrangements, and checked the results against IGoR. A later analysis scored TCR-TCR, TCR-HLA and TCR-CMV co-occurrence with hypergeometric tests, applying a repertoire-size bias correction to TCR pairs. In a later analysis, false discovery rates were estimated by permuting HLA or CMV assignments 20 times. A later analysis grouped co-occurring TCRs with DBSCAN, adding TCRdist sequence similarity when clustering within HLA-allele-positive subsets. Repertoires with fewer than 30,000 or more than 120,000 public chains were left out of co-occurrence clustering, as were four to six repertoires with anomalous nucleotide sharing. TCRdb stores this immuneACCESS table with in-frame sequences only. Part of the clones is absent; in the studies checked, under half of the shortfall reflects unresolved V genes, and no reason is known for the rest. V and J calls and clone size follow that table, whereas D and trimming were derived from the DNA. The table of this sample itemizes around 150,000 clones. Roughly 1.3% of the sample is held by the ten biggest clonotypes.

The full study reports these points: It was suggested by the authors that the approach could potentially be generalized to other disease states and immunological phenotypes. A cluster of highly shared sequence variants was judged likely to represent a technical artifact of the sequencing pipeline. An earlier analysis of approximately 540 of the donors showed that most TCR beta V segments appeared in productive rearrangements either about 87% or about 30% of the time, which broadly matched IMGT annotations. According to a later analysis, most CMV-associated TCR beta chains appeared to be HLA-restricted, and the HLA associations seemed to be driven largely by CMV exposure. A further reported finding was that TCR beta sequences accurately predicted the HLA-A and HLA-B alleles for most subjects in the first cohort. Correlated functional status among segregating V segments might be attributable to linkage disequilibrium, but an unknown experimental factor could not be ruled out. Specific HLA alleles were associated with 16,951 TCR beta sequences at a false discovery rate of 0.05 in a later analysis. A later analysis reported that several top co-occurrence clusters appeared linked to parvovirus B19, influenza, CMV and Epstein-Barr virus. Assigning TCR associations to individual alleles was difficult when HLA alleles, especially DR and DQ, strongly co-occurred. A later genetic analysis reported fewer N-insertions in productive TCRs among donors in an Asian-associated ancestry cluster than the roughly 650-donor mean. While some public TCRs were present in many individuals, most TCR sequences turned up only very rarely across donors. In both the original and validation cohorts, the classifier was reported to diagnose cytomegalovirus status with high specificity and sensitivity. In a later genetic analysis, a missense DCLRE1C variant was associated with V-gene and J-gene trimming of TCR beta chains, and the association was replicated in an independent cohort. The cohort was sequenced for TCR beta chains only, and without alpha or paired-chain data the features that could be detected were limited. In a later analysis, TCR association rates were found to vary across HLA loci, with the most associated TCRs seen for DRB1 alleles and the fewest for HLA-C alleles. The study listed 164 TCR beta chains as associated with cytomegalovirus. Because counts were too low, 15 to 20 rarely observed V segments, including chromosome 9 orphons, were left out of the earlier analysis of 500 to 750 of the donors. Because the 87-base-pair reads could not distinguish some IMGT-functional V segments, including TRBV6-2 and TRBV6-3, those segments were excluded. For the cohort, immune exposure information was limited to CMV serostatus. The presence/absence analyses assumed that sequencing depth was roughly uniform across donors, and that assumption may not be true. A few of the identified cytomegalovirus-associated TCR beta chains were confirmed in vitro to be specific for cytomegalovirus antigens. HLA typing was unavailable for some donors at each locus, so association tests used only the typed subset. A later analysis found that HLA-associated TCR beta chains were more clonally expanded and had lower generation probabilities than equally common non-associated chains.

The specimen was PBMCs. The sequence links TRBV7-9 to TRBJ1-4; TRBD1 matches 7 bases in the middle. The origin of this receptor is a woman aged 55-69 years in good health and CMV-seronegative. The DNA sequence is TGTGCCAGCGAGGGGGCGGGTGAAAAACTGTTTTTT. Its protein product is CASEGAGEKLFF. When the CDR3 is completed using the reference TRBV7-9 and TRBJ1-4 genes on either side, the full variable domain is DTGVSQNPRHKITKRGQNVTFRCDPISEHNRLYWYRQTLGQGPEFLTYFQNEAQLEKSRLLSDRFSAERPKGSFSTLEIQRTEQGDSAMYLCASEGAGEKLFFGSGTQLSVL.